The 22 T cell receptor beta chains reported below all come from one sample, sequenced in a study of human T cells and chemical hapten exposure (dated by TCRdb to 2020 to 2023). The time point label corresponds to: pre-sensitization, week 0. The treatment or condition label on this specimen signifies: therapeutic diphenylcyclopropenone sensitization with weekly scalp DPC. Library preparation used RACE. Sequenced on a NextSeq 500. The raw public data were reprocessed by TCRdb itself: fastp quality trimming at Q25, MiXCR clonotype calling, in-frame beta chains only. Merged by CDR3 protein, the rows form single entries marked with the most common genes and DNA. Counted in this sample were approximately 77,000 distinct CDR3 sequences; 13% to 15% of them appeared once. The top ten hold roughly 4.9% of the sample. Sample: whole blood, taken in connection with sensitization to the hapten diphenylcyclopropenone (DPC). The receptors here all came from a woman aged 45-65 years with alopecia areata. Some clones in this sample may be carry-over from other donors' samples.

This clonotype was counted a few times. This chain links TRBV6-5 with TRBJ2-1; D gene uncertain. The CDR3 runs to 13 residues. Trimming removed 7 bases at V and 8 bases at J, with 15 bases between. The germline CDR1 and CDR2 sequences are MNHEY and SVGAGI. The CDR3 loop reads CASKLASAHEQFF. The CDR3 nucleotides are TGTGCCAGCAAGCTGGCCTCCGCTCATGAGCAGTTCTTC.

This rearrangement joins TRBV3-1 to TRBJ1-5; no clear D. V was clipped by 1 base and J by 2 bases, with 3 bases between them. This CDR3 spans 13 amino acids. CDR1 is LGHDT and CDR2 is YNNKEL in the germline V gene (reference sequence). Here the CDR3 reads CASSQVGNQPQHF. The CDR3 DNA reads TGTGCCAGCAGCCAAGTAGGCAATCAGCCCCAGCATTTT.

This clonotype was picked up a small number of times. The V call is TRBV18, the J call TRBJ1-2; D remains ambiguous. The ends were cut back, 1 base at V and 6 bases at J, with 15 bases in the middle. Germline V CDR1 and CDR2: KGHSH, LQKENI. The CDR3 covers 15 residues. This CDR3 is CASSPLEPGSNGYTF. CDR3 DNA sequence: TGTGCCAGCTCACCACTCGAACCGGGGTCAAATGGCTACACCTTC. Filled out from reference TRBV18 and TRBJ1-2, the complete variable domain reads NAGVMQNPRHLVRRRGQEARLRCSPMKGHSHVYWYRQLPEEGLKFMVYLQKENIIDESGMPKERFSAEFPKEGPSILRIQQVVRGDSAAYFCASSPLEPGSNGYTFGSGTRLTVV.

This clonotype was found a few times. The CDR3 DNA follows: TGCAGCGTCGAACGGACTAGCGGCACAGATACGCAGTATTTT. Its protein product is CSVERTSGTDTQYF. This chain connects TRBV29-1 to TRBJ2-3; 9 positions agree with TRBD2. J was trimmed by 1 base and V by 6 bases; bases with no gene match: 5. The CDR3 length is 14 residues. Germline values: CDR1 SQVTM, CDR2 ANQGSEA.

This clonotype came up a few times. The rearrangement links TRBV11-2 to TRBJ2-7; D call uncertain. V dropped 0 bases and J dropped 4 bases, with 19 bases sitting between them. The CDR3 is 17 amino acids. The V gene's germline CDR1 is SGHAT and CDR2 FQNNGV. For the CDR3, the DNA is TGTGCCAGCAGCTTAGACGGAGCCAGGAACACTTTTTACGAGCAGTACTTC. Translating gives CASSLDGARNTFYEQYF.

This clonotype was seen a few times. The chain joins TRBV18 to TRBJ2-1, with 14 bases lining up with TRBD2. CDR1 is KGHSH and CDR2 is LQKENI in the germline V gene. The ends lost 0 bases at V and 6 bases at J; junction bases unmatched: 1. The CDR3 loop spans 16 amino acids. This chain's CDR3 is CASSPPGLAGGNEQFF. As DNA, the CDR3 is TGTGCCAGCTCACCACCAGGACTAGCGGGAGGCAATGAGCAGTTCTTC.

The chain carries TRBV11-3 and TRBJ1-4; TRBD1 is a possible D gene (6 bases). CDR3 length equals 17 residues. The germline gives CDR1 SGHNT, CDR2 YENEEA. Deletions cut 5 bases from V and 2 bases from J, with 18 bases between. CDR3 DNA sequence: TGTGCCAGCAGCGACAAGACAGGACTCACGACTAATGAAAAACTGTTTTTT. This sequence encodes CASSDKTGLTTNEKLFF.

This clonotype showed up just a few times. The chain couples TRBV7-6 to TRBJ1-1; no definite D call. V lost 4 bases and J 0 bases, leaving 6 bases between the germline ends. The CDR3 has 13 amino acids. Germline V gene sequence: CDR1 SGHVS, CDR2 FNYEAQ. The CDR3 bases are TGTGCCAGCAGCTATGTCGTGAACACTGAAGCTTTCTTT. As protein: CASSYVVNTEAFF. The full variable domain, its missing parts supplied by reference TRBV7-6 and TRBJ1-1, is GAGVSQSPRYKVTKRGQDVALRCDPISGHVSLYWYRQALGQGPEFLTYFNYEAQQDKSGLPNDRFSAERPEGSISTLTIQRTEQRDSAMYRCASSYVVNTEAFFGQGTRLTVV.

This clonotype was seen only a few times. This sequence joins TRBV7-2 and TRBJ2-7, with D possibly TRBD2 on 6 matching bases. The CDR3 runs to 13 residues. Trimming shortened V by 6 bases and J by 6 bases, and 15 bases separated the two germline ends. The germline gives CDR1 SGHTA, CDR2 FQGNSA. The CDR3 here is CASRPPGTAEQYF. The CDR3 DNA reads TGTGCCAGCAGACCTCCTGGGACTGCCGAGCAGTACTTC.

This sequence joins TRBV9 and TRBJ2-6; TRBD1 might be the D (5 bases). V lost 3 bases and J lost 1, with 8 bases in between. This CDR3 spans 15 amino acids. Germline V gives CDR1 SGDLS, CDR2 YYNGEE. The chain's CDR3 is CASSAQGSGANVLTF. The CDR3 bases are TGTGCCAGCAGCGCGCAGGGATCTGGGGCCAACGTCCTGACTTTC. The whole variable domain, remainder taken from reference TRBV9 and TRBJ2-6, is DSGVTQTPKHLITATGQRVTLRCSPRSGDLSVYWYQQSLDQGLQFLIQYYNGEERAKGNILERFSAQQFPDLHSELNLSSLELGDSALYFCASSAQGSGANVLTFGAGSRLTVL.

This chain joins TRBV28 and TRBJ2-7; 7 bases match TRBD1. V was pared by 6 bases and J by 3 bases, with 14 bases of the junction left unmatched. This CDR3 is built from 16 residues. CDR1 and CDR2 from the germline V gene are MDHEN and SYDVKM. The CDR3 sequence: CASSPPGQATSYEQYF. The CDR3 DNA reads TGTGCCAGCAGCCCCCCCGGACAGGCAACCAGCTACGAGCAGTACTTC.

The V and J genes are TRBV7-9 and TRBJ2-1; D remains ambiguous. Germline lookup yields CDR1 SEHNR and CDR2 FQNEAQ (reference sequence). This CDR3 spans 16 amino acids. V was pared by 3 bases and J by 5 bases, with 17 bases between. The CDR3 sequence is CASSFFSKGADNEQFF. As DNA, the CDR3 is TGTGCCAGCAGCTTCTTTAGTAAGGGCGCGGACAATGAGCAGTTCTTC. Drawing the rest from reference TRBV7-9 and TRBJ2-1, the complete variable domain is DTGVSQNPRHKITKRGQNVTFRCDPISEHNRLYWYRQTLGQGPEFLTYFQNEAQLEKSRLLSDRFSAERPKGSFSTLEIQRTEQGDSAMYLCASSFFSKGADNEQFFGPGTRLTVL.

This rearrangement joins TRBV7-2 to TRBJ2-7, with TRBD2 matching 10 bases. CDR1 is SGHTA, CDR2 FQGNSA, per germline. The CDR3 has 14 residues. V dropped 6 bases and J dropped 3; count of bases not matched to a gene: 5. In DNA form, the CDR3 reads TGTGCCAGCAGAGAACTAGCGGGGAGCTACGAGCAGTACTTC. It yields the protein CASRELAGSYEQYF.

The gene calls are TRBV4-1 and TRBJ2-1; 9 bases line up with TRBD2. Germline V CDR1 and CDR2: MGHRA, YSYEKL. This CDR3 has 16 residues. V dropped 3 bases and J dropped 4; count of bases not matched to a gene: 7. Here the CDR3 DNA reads TGCGCCAGCAGCCAGCCGAGCGGGAGGATGTACAATGAGCAGTTCTTC. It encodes CASSQPSGRMYNEQFF.

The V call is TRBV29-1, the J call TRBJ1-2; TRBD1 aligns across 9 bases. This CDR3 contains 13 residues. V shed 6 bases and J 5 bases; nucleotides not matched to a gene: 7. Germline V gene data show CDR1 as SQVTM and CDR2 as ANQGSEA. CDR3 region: CSVQQGAYYGYTF. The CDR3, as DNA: TGCAGCGTGCAACAGGGGGCGTATTATGGCTACACCTTC.

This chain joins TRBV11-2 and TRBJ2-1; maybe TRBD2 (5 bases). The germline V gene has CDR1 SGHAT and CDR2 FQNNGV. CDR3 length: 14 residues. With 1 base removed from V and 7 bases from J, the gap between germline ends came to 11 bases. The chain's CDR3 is CASSLALGSNEQFF. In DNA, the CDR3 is TGTGCCAGCAGCTTAGCTCTGGGGAGTAATGAGCAGTTCTTC.

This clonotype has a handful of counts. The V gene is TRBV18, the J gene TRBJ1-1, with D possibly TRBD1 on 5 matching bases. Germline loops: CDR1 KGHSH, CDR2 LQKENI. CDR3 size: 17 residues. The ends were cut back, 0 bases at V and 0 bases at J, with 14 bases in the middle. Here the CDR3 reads CASSPPNRQGMNTEAFF. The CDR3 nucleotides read TGTGCCAGCTCACCACCTAATAGGCAGGGAATGAACACTGAAGCTTTCTTT. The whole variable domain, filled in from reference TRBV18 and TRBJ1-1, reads NAGVMQNPRHLVRRRGQEARLRCSPMKGHSHVYWYRQLPEEGLKFMVYLQKENIIDESGMPKERFSAEFPKEGPSILRIQQVVRGDSAAYFCASSPPNRQGMNTEAFFGQGTRLTVV.

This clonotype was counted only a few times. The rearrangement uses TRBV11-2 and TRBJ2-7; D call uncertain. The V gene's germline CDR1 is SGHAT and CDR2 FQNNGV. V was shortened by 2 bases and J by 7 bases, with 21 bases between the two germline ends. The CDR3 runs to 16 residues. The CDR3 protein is CASSLLIDAEVREQYF. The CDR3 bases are TGTGCCAGCAGCTTATTAATCGACGCCGAGGTCCGTGAGCAGTACTTC.

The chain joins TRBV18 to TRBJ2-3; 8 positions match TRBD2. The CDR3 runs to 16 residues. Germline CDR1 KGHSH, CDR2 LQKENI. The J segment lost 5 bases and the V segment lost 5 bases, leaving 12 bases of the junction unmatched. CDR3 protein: CASSSPGGANIDTQYF. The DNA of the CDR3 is TGTGCCAGCTCATCCCCGGGAGGGGCCAACATAGATACGCAGTATTTT. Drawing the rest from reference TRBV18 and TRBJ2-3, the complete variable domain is NAGVMQNPRHLVRRRGQEARLRCSPMKGHSHVYWYRQLPEEGLKFMVYLQKENIIDESGMPKERFSAEFPKEGPSILRIQQVVRGDSAAYFCASSSPGGANIDTQYFGPGTRLTVL.

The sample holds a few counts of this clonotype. The CDR3 region has the DNA TGTGCCAGCAGCTCCTCAACCGGGACTAGCGGGTCGAACACCGGGGAGCTGTTTTTT. It is translated as CASSSSTGTSGSNTGELFF. The chain links TRBV12-3 or TRBV12-4 to TRBJ2-2; 12 bases fit TRBD2. The CDR3 has 19 amino acids. The V segment lost 6 bases and the J segment 0 bases; nucleotides outside the gene matches: 11.

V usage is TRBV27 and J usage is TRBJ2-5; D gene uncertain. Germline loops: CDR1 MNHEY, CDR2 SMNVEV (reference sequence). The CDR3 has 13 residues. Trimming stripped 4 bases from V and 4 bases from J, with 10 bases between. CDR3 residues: CASSSRQRETQYF. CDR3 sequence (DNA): TGTGCCAGCAGTTCTAGACAAAGAGAGACCCAGTACTTC.

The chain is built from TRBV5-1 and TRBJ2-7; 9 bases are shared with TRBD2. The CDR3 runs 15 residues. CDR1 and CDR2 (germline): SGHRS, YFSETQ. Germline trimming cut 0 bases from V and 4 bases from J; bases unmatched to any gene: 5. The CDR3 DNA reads TGCGCCAGCAGCTTGGGACTAGCGGAAACATACGAGCAGTACTTC. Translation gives CASSLGLAETYEQYF.